This TCR beta chain is drawn from a study of cytomegalovirus exposure and HLA in healthy donors. Background on the study: T cells numbering around 190 million yielded more than 100 million unique TCR beta sequences in an earlier analysis.

Primers for the PCR totalled 60 Vbeta and 13 Jbeta. The table came from immunoSEQ multiplex PCR; TCRdb's copy has only in-frame clones and leaves some out. Of about 180,000 clones in the sample, 65% to 80% are singletons; the top ten hold under 3%. Nominally healthy donors provided the samples, though records likely missed some immune exposures. The CDR3 is 16 amino acids. CDR1 SGHVS and CDR2 FNYEAQ come from the germline V gene. Losses at the gene ends were 2 bases for V and 5 bases for J; bases not matched to a gene: 5. The J gene is TRBJ2-5, the V gene TRBV7-6, with 13 bases aligning to TRBD2. Sequencing was done on a sample of PBMCs. This TCR came from a woman between 25 and 40 years old in good health and CMV-seropositive. Here the CDR3 reads CASSLRTSGGPETQYF. As DNA, the CDR3 is TGTGCCAGCAGCTTACGGACTAGCGGGGGCCCGGAGACCCAGTACTTC.